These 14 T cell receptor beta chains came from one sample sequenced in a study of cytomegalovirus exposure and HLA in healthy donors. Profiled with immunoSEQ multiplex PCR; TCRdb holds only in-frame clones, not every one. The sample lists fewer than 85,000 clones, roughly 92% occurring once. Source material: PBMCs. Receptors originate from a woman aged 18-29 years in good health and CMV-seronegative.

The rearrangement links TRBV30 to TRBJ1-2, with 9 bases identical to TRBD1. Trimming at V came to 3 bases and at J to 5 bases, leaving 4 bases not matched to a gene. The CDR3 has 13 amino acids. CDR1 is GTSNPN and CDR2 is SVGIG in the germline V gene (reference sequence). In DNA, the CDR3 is TGTGCCTGGAGATCCGACAGGGGGTATGGCTACACCTTC. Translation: CAWRSDRGYGYTF. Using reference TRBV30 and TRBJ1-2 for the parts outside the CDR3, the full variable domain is SQTIHQWPATLVQPVGSPLSLECTVEGTSNPNLYWYRQAAGRGLQLLFYSVGIGQISSEVPQNLSASRPQDRQFILSSKKLLLSDSGFYLCAWRSDRGYGYTFGSGTRLTVV.

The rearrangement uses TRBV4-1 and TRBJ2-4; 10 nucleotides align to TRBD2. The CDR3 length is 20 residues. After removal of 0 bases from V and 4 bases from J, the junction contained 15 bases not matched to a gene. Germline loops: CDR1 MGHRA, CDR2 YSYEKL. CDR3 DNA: TGCGCCAGCAGCCAAGATCAGATTCTAGCGGGGGACCGCATAAAAAACATTCAGTACTTC. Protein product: CASSQDQILAGDRIKNIQYF.

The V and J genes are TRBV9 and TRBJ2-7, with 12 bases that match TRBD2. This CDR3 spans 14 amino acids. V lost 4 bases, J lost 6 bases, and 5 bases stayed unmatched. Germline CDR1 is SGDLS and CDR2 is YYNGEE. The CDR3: CASSILAGGGEQYF. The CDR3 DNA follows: TGTGCCAGCAGCATACTAGCGGGGGGAGGCGAGCAGTACTTC.

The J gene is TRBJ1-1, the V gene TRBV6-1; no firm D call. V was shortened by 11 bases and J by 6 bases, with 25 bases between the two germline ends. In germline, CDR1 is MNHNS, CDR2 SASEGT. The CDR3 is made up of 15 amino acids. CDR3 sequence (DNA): TGTGCCGGCTCAGTTTCTTTTAGCAAAGGCTCTGAAGCTTTCTTT. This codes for CAGSVSFSKGSEAFF.

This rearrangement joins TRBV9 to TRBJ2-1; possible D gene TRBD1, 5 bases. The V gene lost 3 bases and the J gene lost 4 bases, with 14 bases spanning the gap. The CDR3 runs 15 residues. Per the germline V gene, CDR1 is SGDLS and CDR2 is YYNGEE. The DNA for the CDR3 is TGTGCCAGCAGCGCTAGGCGACAGCCGTACAATGAGCAGTTCTTC. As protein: CASSARRQPYNEQFF.

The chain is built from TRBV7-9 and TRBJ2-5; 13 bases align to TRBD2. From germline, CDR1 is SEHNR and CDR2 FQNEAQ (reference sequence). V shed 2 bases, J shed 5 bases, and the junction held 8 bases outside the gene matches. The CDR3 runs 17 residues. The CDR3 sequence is CASSLTRTSGGGETQYF. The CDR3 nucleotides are TGTGCCAGCAGCTTAACCCGGACTAGCGGGGGAGGGGAGACCCAGTACTTC.

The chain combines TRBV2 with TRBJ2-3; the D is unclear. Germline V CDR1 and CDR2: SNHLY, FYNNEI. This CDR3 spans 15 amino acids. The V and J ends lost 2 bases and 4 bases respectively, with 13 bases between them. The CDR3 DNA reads TGTGCCAGCAGTGAACCCTGGAGCGCTGCAGATACGCAGTATTTT. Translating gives CASSEPWSAADTQYF.

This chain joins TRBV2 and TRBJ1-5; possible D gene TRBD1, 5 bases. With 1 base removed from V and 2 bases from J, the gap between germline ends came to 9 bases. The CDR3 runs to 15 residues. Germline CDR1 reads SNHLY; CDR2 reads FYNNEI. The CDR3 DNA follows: TGTGCCAGCAGTGAAGAGGGGCATGGCAATCAGCCCCAGCATTTT. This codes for CASSEEGHGNQPQHF.

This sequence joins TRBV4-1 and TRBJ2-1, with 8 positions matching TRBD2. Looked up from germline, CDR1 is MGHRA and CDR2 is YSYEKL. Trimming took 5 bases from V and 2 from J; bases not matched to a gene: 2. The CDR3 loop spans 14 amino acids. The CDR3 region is CASSGGLAYNEQFF. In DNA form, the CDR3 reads TGCGCCAGCAGCGGGGGACTAGCCTACAATGAGCAGTTCTTC.

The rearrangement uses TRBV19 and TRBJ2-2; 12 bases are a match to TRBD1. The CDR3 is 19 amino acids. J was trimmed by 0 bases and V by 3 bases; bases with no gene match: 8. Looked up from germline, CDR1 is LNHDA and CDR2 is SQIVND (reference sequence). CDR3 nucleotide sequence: TGTGCCAGTAGTATTGTAATCCGGGACAGGGGGCCGAACACCGGGGAGCTGTTTTTT. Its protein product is CASSIVIRDRGPNTGELFF.

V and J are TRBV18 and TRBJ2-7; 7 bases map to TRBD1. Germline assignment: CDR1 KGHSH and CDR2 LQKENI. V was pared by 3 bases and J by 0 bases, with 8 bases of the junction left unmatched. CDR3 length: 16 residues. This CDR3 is CASSPDRDSSSYEQYF. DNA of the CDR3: TGTGCCAGCTCACCGGACCGGGACAGTTCCTCCTACGAGCAGTACTTC.

CDR3 loop: CASSLAMTVGNTEAFF. In nucleotides, the CDR3 is TGTGCCAGCAGCTTAGCGATGACAGTGGGGAACACTGAAGCTTTCTTT. This chain joins TRBV7-2 and TRBJ1-1; possible D gene TRBD1, 5 bases. The CDR3 length is 16 residues. Germline V gene sequence: CDR1 SGHTA, CDR2 FQGNSA. V was clipped by 0 bases and J by 1 base, with 12 bases between them.

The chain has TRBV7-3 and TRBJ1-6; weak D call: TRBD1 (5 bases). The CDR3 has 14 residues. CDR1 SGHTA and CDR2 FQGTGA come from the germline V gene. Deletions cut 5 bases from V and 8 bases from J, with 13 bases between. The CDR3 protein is CASSPGTWDSPLHF. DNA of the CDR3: TGTGCCAGCAGCCCCGGGACTTGGGATTCACCCCTCCACTTT.

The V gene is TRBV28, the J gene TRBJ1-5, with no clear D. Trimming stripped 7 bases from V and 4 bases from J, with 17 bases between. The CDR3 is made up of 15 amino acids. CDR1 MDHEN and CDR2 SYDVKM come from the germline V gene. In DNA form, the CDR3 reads TGTGCCAGCACCCAAAGCGAGGGCCCGAATCAGCCCCAGCATTTT. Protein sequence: CASTQSEGPNQPQHF.